What follows is one TCR beta chain and its context. CDR1 LNHDA and CDR2 SQIVND come from the germline V gene (reference sequence). The CDR3 contains 13 residues. The V and J ends lost 3 bases and 12 bases respectively, with 17 bases between them. The sample belongs to a study of blood T cell repertoires in COVID-19. Looking at the study overall: T cells, B-cell-depleted T cells, or PBMCs supplied cDNA or gDNA.

Clones were read by immunoSEQ multiplex PCR, and TCRdb kept only the in-frame ones, dropping some. The sample holds 300,000 to 350,000 clones; approximately 89% are singletons and the top ten take approximately 1.6%. Material: peripheral blood. This clonotype was sampled from a woman in her 30s with COVID-19, enrolled during active disease. The chain joins TRBV19 to TRBJ1-2, with D perhaps matching TRBD1 (5 bases). In nucleotides, the CDR3 is TGTGCCAGTAGTATTGGCAGGGCCAGCTCCCACACCTTC. As protein: CASSIGRASSHTF.